One sample yielded the 26 T cell receptor beta chains listed below, sequenced in a study of CD8+ T cells in alopecia areata. Treatment of the sample: oral pan-JAK inhibitor, 5-10 mg twice daily. Extraction and reverse transcription of RNA yielded cDNA as the sequencing template. Measured with immunoSEQ multiplex PCR; TCRdb has only the in-frame clones, and not every one. Of about 190,000 clones in the sample, 55% to 70% are singletons; the top ten hold 0.69%. The sequences come from CD4+ T cells sorted from blood, collected at week 4, from a patient treated with tofacitinib. The source is a human donor with alopecia areata.

The V gene is TRBV6-5, the J gene TRBJ1-5; D gene unclear. This CDR3 is 12 amino acids long. V was trimmed by 2 bases and J by 9 bases, leaving 8 bases between them. The V gene's germline CDR1 is MNHEY and CDR2 SVGAGI. The CDR3 loop reads CASSYRGGPQHF. CDR3 coding DNA: TGTGCCAGCAGTTACCGGGGAGGGCCCCAGCATTTT.

This sequence joins TRBV30 and TRBJ2-2, with D possibly called TRBD1 or TRBD2 (5 bases each). The CDR3 length is 14 residues. The V end lost 7 bases, the J end lost 2 bases, and 14 bases lay between the germline ends. CDR1 and CDR2 (germline): GTSNPN, SVGIG (reference sequence). CDR3: CASPGLANTGELFF. As DNA, the CDR3 is TGTGCCTCACCGGGGCTCGCCAACACCGGGGAGCTGTTTTTT.

In this sample, this clone turned up a few times. This chain uses TRBV4-1 with TRBJ2-3; TRBD2 agrees at 9 bases. CDR3 length: 13 amino acids. The trim removed 4 bases at V and 7 bases at J, leaving 3 bases unmatched. Germline V lookup: CDR1 MGHRA, CDR2 YSYEKL. As DNA, the CDR3 is TGCGCCAGCAGCCGACTAGCGGACTATACGCAGTATTTT. Amino acid sequence: CASSRLADYTQYF.

The sample holds a few counts of this clone. The chain carries TRBV29-1 and TRBJ1-1; 7 bases fit TRBD1. Germline CDR1 is SQVTM and CDR2 is ANQGSEA. The CDR3 is 15 residues long. V shed 5 bases and J 0 bases; nucleotides not matched to a gene: 9. CDR3 nucleotide sequence: TGCAGCGTTCCAAATCCCGGGACAGTGAACACTGAAGCTTTCTTT. It codes for CSVPNPGTVNTEAFF.

In this sample, this clone turned up a few times. Other DNA sequences in this specimen translate into the identical CDR3. The chain joins TRBV29-1 to TRBJ2-5, with 7 positions matching TRBD1. The ends lost 6 bases at V and 2 bases at J; junction bases unmatched: 3. This CDR3 spans 12 amino acids. Germline lookup yields CDR1 SQVTM and CDR2 ANQGSEA. The CDR3 reads CSVAQGQETQYF. CDR3 DNA sequence: TGCAGCGTGGCACAGGGGCAAGAGACCCAGTACTTC.

The chain employs TRBV7-2 and TRBJ2-7; maybe TRBD1 (5 bases). Germline assignment: CDR1 SGHTA and CDR2 FQGNSA. With 0 bases removed from V and 12 bases from J, the gap between germline ends came to 21 bases. The CDR3 consists of 15 residues. The CDR3 DNA follows: TGTGCCAGCAGCTTAGCGCAGTTAGGGGCCGGCTCATCGTACTTC. This encodes CASSLAQLGAGSSYF.

This chain connects TRBV27 to TRBJ2-3; 8 positions match TRBD2. V shed 10 bases and J 0 bases; nucleotides not matched to a gene: 12. The CDR3 has 16 amino acids. Germline V gives CDR1 MNHEY, CDR2 SMNVEV (reference sequence). As DNA, the CDR3 is TGTGCCACACGGGCTGAGCGGGAGAGGAGCACAGATACGCAGTATTTT. This sequence encodes CATRAERERSTDTQYF.

The rearrangement uses TRBV11-2 and TRBJ2-5; D may be TRBD1 or TRBD2 (5 bases each). Germline V CDR1 and CDR2: SGHAT, FQNNGV. The CDR3 extends over 13 amino acids. V shed 0 bases and J shed 11 bases, with 13 bases lying between them. CDR3 sequence: CASSLDLLGEQYF. The CDR3, as DNA: TGTGCCAGCAGCTTAGATCTCCTGGGGGAGCAGTACTTC.

The rearrangement links TRBV30 to TRBJ2-1; either TRBD1 or TRBD2 may fit D (5 bases each). V lost 5 bases and J lost 7, with 15 bases in between. CDR3 size: 13 residues. Germline V CDR1 and CDR2: GTSNPN, SVGIG (reference sequence). The DNA for the CDR3 is TGTGCCTGGGAACTCGGGACCTTGAATGAGCAGTTCTTC. Encoded protein: CAWELGTLNEQFF.

The gene calls are TRBV29-1 and TRBJ2-7, with unresolved D. CDR1 SQVTM and CDR2 ANQGSEA come from the germline V gene. Trimming cost V 5 bases and J 4 bases, with 9 bases left between them. The CDR3 is 11 amino acids. In DNA, the CDR3 is TGCAGCGTTCGCGCGGAGTACGAGCAGTACTTC. This encodes CSVRAEYEQYF.

CDR3: CAWGMGDSAQYF. The DNA of the CDR3 is TGTGCCTGGGGTATGGGGGATTCCGCGCAGTATTTT. The chain has TRBV30 and TRBJ2-3; D may correspond to TRBD1 or TRBD2 (5 bases each). The CDR3 runs 12 residues. Looked up from germline, CDR1 is GTSNPN and CDR2 is SVGIG (reference sequence). Trimming left V 5 bases short and J 10 bases short, with 16 bases between.

This chain uses TRBV29-1 with TRBJ2-2, with D tentatively TRBD2 (5 bases). There are 10 residues in the CDR3. The V end was cut by 7 bases, the J end by 6 bases, with 6 bases between. The germline gives CDR1 SQVTM, CDR2 ANQGSEA. The CDR3 region has the DNA TGCAGCGCGGGGTCCGGGGAGCTGTTTTTT. It translates to CSAGSGELFF.

This rearrangement joins TRBV6-1 to TRBJ1-5; D is perhaps TRBD1 (5 bases). Germline CDR1 and CDR2: MNHNS and SASEGT. This CDR3 region has 17 residues. V was shortened by 3 bases and J by 4 bases, with 19 bases between the two germline ends. Here the CDR3 DNA reads TGTGCCAGCAGTGATGAGAGAGGCAGGGTGGGGAATCAGCCCCAGCATTTT. Protein product: CASSDERGRVGNQPQHF.

This rearrangement joins TRBV30 to TRBJ2-7; TRBD2 matches 7 bases. V shed 3 bases, J shed 2 bases, and the junction held 7 bases outside the gene matches. Germline lookup yields CDR1 GTSNPN and CDR2 SVGIG (reference sequence). The CDR3 extends over 14 amino acids. In DNA form, the CDR3 reads TGTGCCTGGAGCAGGGCGGGAGAGGCCTACGAGCAGTACTTC. Its protein product is CAWSRAGEAYEQYF.

This chain connects TRBV9 to TRBJ1-4; possible D gene TRBD1, 5 bases. V was pared by 2 bases and J by 5 bases, with 13 bases between. The length of the CDR3 is 15 residues. In germline, CDR1 is SGDLS, CDR2 YYNGEE. The CDR3: CASSVSAGRNEKLFF. CDR3 DNA: TGTGCCAGCAGCGTCTCAGCAGGGCGGAATGAAAAACTGTTTTTT. Looking up the rest from reference TRBV9 and TRBJ1-4 gives the full variable domain: DSGVTQTPKHLITATGQRVTLRCSPRSGDLSVYWYQQSLDQGLQFLIQYYNGEERAKGNILERFSAQQFPDLHSELNLSSLELGDSALYFCASSVSAGRNEKLFFGSGTQLSVL.

The chain links TRBV6-5 to TRBJ2-7; 7 positions agree with TRBD1. V lost 6 bases and J lost 6; bases outside the gene matches: 5. CDR1 is MNHEY and CDR2 is SVGAGI in the germline V gene. CDR3 size: 12 residues. Written as DNA, the CDR3 is TGTGCCAGCAGGAAACAGGGGAGCGAGCAGTACTTC. It yields the protein CASRKQGSEQYF.

The gene calls are TRBV5-1 and TRBJ2-7; D may be TRBD1 (6 bases). V lost 4 bases, J lost 3 bases, and 17 bases lay in between. This CDR3 has 15 residues. The germline V gene has CDR1 SGHRS and CDR2 YFSETQ. The CDR3 DNA reads as TGCGCCAGCAGCCCCCTGGGGGCGACGTTCTACGAGCAGTACTTC. This encodes CASSPLGATFYEQYF.

This clone occurred a few times. This chain joins TRBV2 and TRBJ2-7, with D perhaps TRBD1 or TRBD2 (5 bases each). Trimming removed 3 bases from V and 0 bases from J, with 12 bases in between. The CDR3 has 15 residues. CDR1 and CDR2 from the germline V gene are SNHLY and FYNNEI. In DNA, the CDR3 is TGTGCCAGCAGTGATGGGGGTATGAGCTCCTACGAGCAGTACTTC. It is translated as CASSDGGMSSYEQYF.

About this clone: Relative to the germline gene, one junction end is altered; a read error may explain this. This rearrangement joins TRBV4-1 to TRBJ1-2, with TRBD1 matching over 10 bases. CDR1 and CDR2 from the germline V gene are MGHRA and YSYEKL. The CDR3 is 15 residues long. The CDR3 spells CANSQFPGQGYGYTF. For the CDR3, the DNA is TGCGCCAACAGCCAATTCCCGGGACAGGGGTATGGCTACACCTTC.

There are a few counts of this clone. The CDR3 sequence: CSVGAGGPYEQYF. The CDR3 nucleotides read TGCAGCGTCGGAGCGGGAGGGCCCTACGAGCAGTACTTC. The chain combines TRBV29-1 with TRBJ2-7; 10 bases fit TRBD2. Germline CDR1 and CDR2: SQVTM and ANQGSEA. The CDR3 runs to 13 residues. Trimming removed 6 bases from V and 2 bases from J; junction bases left unmatched: 4.

Only a few counts were recorded for this clone. The chain couples TRBV29-1 to TRBJ2-5, with D possibly matching TRBD2 (6 bases). Trimming removed 6 bases at V and 6 bases at J, with 20 bases between. Germline CDR1 SQVTM, CDR2 ANQGSEA. The CDR3 sequence is 14 residues long. The CDR3 DNA reads TGCAGCGTGACCCCCACAGGAGGGGTAAAGACCCAGTACTTC. Protein: CSVTPTGGVKTQYF.

J is TRBJ1-5 and V is TRBV7-2; a weak D match, TRBD1 (6 bases). The ends were cut back, 1 base at V and 5 bases at J, with 12 bases in the middle. The CDR3 spans 15 residues. Germline CDR1 and CDR2: SGHTA and FQGNSA. CDR3 residues: CASSLDAGGHQPQHF. DNA of the CDR3: TGTGCCAGCAGCTTAGACGCGGGGGGGCATCAGCCCCAGCATTTT.

This clone was observed a few times. The CDR3 DNA is TGCAGCGTTGAGGGGGACCCTTACAATGAGCAGTTCTTC. Amino acid sequence: CSVEGDPYNEQFF. The rearrangement uses TRBV29-1 and TRBJ2-1; D is possibly TRBD1 or TRBD2 (5 bases each). Germline CDR1 reads SQVTM; CDR2 reads ANQGSEA. V shed 3 bases and J shed 4 bases, with 10 bases lying between them. The CDR3 totals 13 residues.

This clone was counted a single time. V and J are TRBV5-6 and TRBJ2-4; D call uncertain. V shed 0 bases and J shed 7 bases, with 8 bases lying between them. This CDR3 is built from 13 residues. Germline loops: CDR1 SGHDT, CDR2 YYEEEE. CDR3: CASSLDYSNIQYF. The DNA for the CDR3 is TGTGCCAGCAGCTTGGATTACAGTAACATTCAGTACTTC.

This clone was observed a few times. V gene TRBV29-1 combines with J gene TRBJ2-3; 10 bases align to TRBD1. Germline CDR1 and CDR2: SQVTM and ANQGSEA. V lost 6 bases to trimming and J lost 4 bases; unmatched junction nucleotides: 4. This CDR3 is built from 13 residues. The CDR3 loop reads CSVGTGVPDTQYF. CDR3 sequence (DNA): TGCAGCGTCGGGACAGGGGTACCAGATACGCAGTATTTT.

There are a few counts of this clone. V usage is TRBV30 and J usage is TRBJ2-7; no reliable D call. The CDR3 consists of 14 residues. Trimming pared 2 bases from V and 6 bases from J, leaving 17 bases between. Germline values: CDR1 GTSNPN, CDR2 SVGIG (reference sequence). CDR3 in DNA: TGTGCCTGGAGTCGTAATACCCAGGTCGGCGAGCAGTACTTC. Translating it yields CAWSRNTQVGEQYF.